Included here is one T cell receptor (beta chain) sequence, with context. In its sample, this clonotype was seen a few times. Its antigen remains unidentified. No base qualities exist here, and no much larger clone lies one base off it. The data were taken from a study of patients and donors after allogeneic stem cell transplantation (dated by TCRdb to the early 2020s). At the junction V is shortened by 7 bases and J by 6 bases; bases outside the gene matches: 7. The germline V gene supplies CDR1 MNHEY and CDR2 SVGEGT. Reading from cysteine to phenylalanine, the CDR3 counts 14 amino acids. CDR3 DNA is the only sequence kept; it has 42 bases, read in frame from the first base. Libraries came from RT-PCR. Instrument used: NextSeq 550. TCRdb passed the public sequencing reads through fastp at Q25 and MiXCR, retaining productive beta sequences. Records with the same CDR3 protein are collapsed into one entry carrying the most frequent genes and DNA. This sample gives around 170,000 distinct CDR3 sequences in total; roughly 24% of them show up just once. Approximately 26% of the sample is in the top ten clones.

The chain joins TRBV6-2 or TRBV6-3 to TRBJ2-1, with TRBD2 matching 9 junction bases. This receptor was taken from a human donor who was either an allogeneic HSCT recipient or a stem cell or donor lymphocyte infusion donor (not recorded which). It is not recorded whose cells these are; they may come from a transplant donor. The material sequenced was blood, either unsorted or a sorted T cell fraction (not recorded which). The CDR3 region has the sequence CASKNSGSVNEQFF. DNA sequence: TGTGCCAGCAAGAATAGCGGGAGCGTCAATGAGCAGTTCTTC.